This record covers a single T cell receptor (beta chain). Its antigen is as yet unknown. Clones were sequenced by immunoSEQ multiplex PCR, and TCRdb holds only the in-frame ones, with some missing. Of about 150,000 clones listed, roughly 82% are singletons. The data were taken from a study of T cell responses to AZD1222 COVID-19 vaccine. Study results and caveats: Donors were mostly white British, more females; clonal diversity possibly underestimated. Spike-specific TCR breadth and depth went up after people got two AZD1222 doses.

The V end was cut by 7 bases, the J end by 1 base, with 11 bases between. Germline V gives CDR1 LNHDA, CDR2 SQIVND (reference sequence). The CDR3 covers 13 residues. The chain couples TRBV19 to TRBJ2-7; weak D call: TRBD1 (6 bases). This sample comprised peripheral blood, obtained on day 0 of AZD1222 vaccination. The TCR comes from an adult in good health. CDR3 amino acids: CASTGQNSYEQYF. The CDR3 DNA reads as TGTGCCAGTACTGGACAGAATTCCTACGAGCAGTACTTC.